This is a list of T cell receptor beta chains from one sample in a study of early T cells in non-severe SARS-CoV-2 infection. TCRdb recomputed calls from the 5' RACE reads with MiXCR, one row per CDR3 protein. There are around 71,000 distinct CDR3 sequences in the sample; around 13% occur only once, and about 4% lies in the top ten. The material sequenced was whole blood, taken at baseline. The source is an adult who was a healthcare worker with PCR-confirmed SARS-CoV-2 infection or an uninfected control (not recorded which). Each CDR3 is given with its conserved first and last residue. Each record gives: D gene, clone size, V gene, J gene, CDR3 DNA, CDR3 protein. A D gene is named only where the DNA matches it firmly. The listing skips clone size in some rows; elsewhere it reads once, few, many or a size class.

d_call: -; clone_size: -; v_call: TRBV2; j_call: TRBJ1-5; cdr3_nt: TGTGCCAGCAGGAAGGAGCGCAATCAGCCCCAGCATTTT; cdr3_aa: CASRKERNQPQHF
d_call: -; clone_size: -; v_call: TRBV2; j_call: TRBJ2-1; cdr3_nt: TGTGCCAGCGTAGGCGTCAGCTCCTACAATGAGCAGTTCTTC; cdr3_aa: CASVGVSSYNEQFF
d_call: -; clone_size: -; v_call: TRBV6-5; j_call: TRBJ2-1; cdr3_nt: TGTGCCAGCAGTTACACTGGCGGGTCCTACAATGAGCAGTTCTTC; cdr3_aa: CASSYTGGSYNEQFF
d_call: TRBD1; clone_size: few; v_call: TRBV27; j_call: TRBJ2-7; cdr3_nt: TGTGCCAGCTGGGGGACAGCCGGCACCTACGAGCAGTACTTC; cdr3_aa: CASWGTAGTYEQYF
d_call: -; clone_size: many; v_call: TRBV18; j_call: TRBJ1-3; cdr3_nt: TGTGCCAGCTCACTCGTCACGGGAAGATCGGGAAACACCATATATTTT; cdr3_aa: CASSLVTGRSGNTIYF
d_call: TRBD1; clone_size: few; v_call: TRBV5-4; j_call: TRBJ2-5; cdr3_nt: TGTGCCAGCACTAACCGACAGGGGAGGGAGACCCAGTACTTC; cdr3_aa: CASTNRQGRETQYF
d_call: -; clone_size: few; v_call: TRBV7-7; j_call: TRBJ2-3; cdr3_nt: TGTGCCAGCAGCCCCGCGGACGGCACAGATACGCAGTATTTT; cdr3_aa: CASSPADGTDTQYF
d_call: TRBD1; clone_size: medium-sized; v_call: TRBV7-9; j_call: TRBJ1-2; cdr3_nt: TGTGCCAGCAGCTTATGGACAGGGCGACATGGCTACACCTTC; cdr3_aa: CASSLWTGRHGYTF
d_call: -; clone_size: -; v_call: TRBV7-6; j_call: TRBJ2-2; cdr3_nt: TGTGCCAGCAGCATAGGAGGACCCGGGGAGCTGTTTTTT; cdr3_aa: CASSIGGPGELFF
d_call: -; clone_size: -; v_call: TRBV5-4; j_call: TRBJ2-3; cdr3_nt: TGTGCCAGCAGCTTCCGGGAAACTAGCACAGATACGCAGTATTTT; cdr3_aa: CASSFRETSTDTQYF
d_call: TRBD1; clone_size: -; v_call: TRBV3-1; j_call: TRBJ1-2; cdr3_nt: TGTGCCAGCAGCCAAGTGGGGACAGGGAGAGGCTACACCTTC; cdr3_aa: CASSQVGTGRGYTF
d_call: -; clone_size: many; v_call: TRBV7-6; j_call: TRBJ1-1; cdr3_nt: TGTGCCAGCAGCTTACCAGGGTGGGCTGAAGCTTTCTTT; cdr3_aa: CASSLPGWAEAFF
d_call: TRBD1; clone_size: -; v_call: TRBV14; j_call: TRBJ1-2; cdr3_nt: TGTGCCAGCAGCCAAGATCAGGACAGGTTATACGGCTACACCTTC; cdr3_aa: CASSQDQDRLYGYTF
d_call: -; clone_size: -; v_call: TRBV2; j_call: TRBJ1-5; cdr3_nt: TGTGCCAGCAGTGAAGATGGCAGGGGAGAGCAGCCCCAGCATTTT; cdr3_aa: CASSEDGRGEQPQHF
d_call: TRBD2; clone_size: many; v_call: TRBV12-3/TRBV12-4; j_call: TRBJ2-7; cdr3_nt: TGTGCCAGCAGCCTCCGCCCAGCGGGAGCCTACGAGCAGTACTTC; cdr3_aa: CASSLRPAGAYEQYF
d_call: TRBD1; clone_size: few; v_call: TRBV7-3; j_call: TRBJ2-1; cdr3_nt: TGTGCCAGCAGCTTGGGGACAGGGTTGGAGCAGTTCTTC; cdr3_aa: CASSLGTGLEQFF
d_call: -; clone_size: -; v_call: TRBV28; j_call: TRBJ2-1; cdr3_nt: TGTGCCAGCAGTGCGATGGGCTCGGGTATGAATGAGCAGTTCTTC; cdr3_aa: CASSAMGSGMNEQFF
d_call: TRBD2; clone_size: many; v_call: TRBV28; j_call: TRBJ2-6; cdr3_nt: TGTGCCAGCAGTTCGGGACTAGCGGGAACTGATGGGGCCAACGTCCTGACTTTC; cdr3_aa: CASSSGLAGTDGANVLTF
d_call: -; clone_size: -; v_call: TRBV6-5; j_call: TRBJ2-2; cdr3_nt: TGTGCCAGCAGTTACTCAGGGGACCTCACCGGGGAGCTGTTTTTT; cdr3_aa: CASSYSGDLTGELFF
d_call: -; clone_size: -; v_call: TRBV7-8; j_call: TRBJ2-3; cdr3_nt: TGTGCCAGCAGCTTAGCGGGACGCACAGATACGCAGTATTTT; cdr3_aa: CASSLAGRTDTQYF
d_call: -; clone_size: many; v_call: TRBV28; j_call: TRBJ2-1; cdr3_nt: TGTGCCAGCAGTACAACCTCCTACAATGAGCAGTTCTTC; cdr3_aa: CASSTTSYNEQFF
d_call: TRBD1; clone_size: -; v_call: TRBV3-1; j_call: TRBJ2-7; cdr3_nt: TGTGCCAGCAGCCGATTCTACCGACAGGGCCGTCACGAGCAGTACTTC; cdr3_aa: CASSRFYRQGRHEQYF
d_call: -; clone_size: many; v_call: TRBV6-1; j_call: TRBJ1-4; cdr3_nt: TGTGCCAGCAGTTCAGCCGCAACTAATGAAAAACTGTTTTTT; cdr3_aa: CASSSAATNEKLFF
d_call: -; clone_size: -; v_call: TRBV20-1; j_call: TRBJ2-1; cdr3_nt: TGCAGTGCTAGAGATGCCCAGCGGGTTTACAATGAGCAGTTCTTC; cdr3_aa: CSARDAQRVYNEQFF
d_call: -; clone_size: few; v_call: TRBV7-3; j_call: TRBJ2-2; cdr3_nt: TGTGCCAGCAGCTTAACAGGCGTGAACACCGGGGAGCTGTTTTTT; cdr3_aa: CASSLTGVNTGELFF
d_call: -; clone_size: -; v_call: TRBV27; j_call: TRBJ1-1; cdr3_nt: TGTGCCAGCAGTCCCCAGGGTGGGGAGGCTTTCTTT; cdr3_aa: CASSPQGGEAFF
d_call: TRBD2; clone_size: -; v_call: TRBV5-5; j_call: TRBJ2-5; cdr3_nt: TGTGCCAGCAGTTCTGGACTAGCTATACTGGAGACCCAGTACTTC; cdr3_aa: CASSSGLAILETQYF
d_call: -; clone_size: -; v_call: TRBV12-5; j_call: TRBJ2-1; cdr3_nt: TGTGCTAGTGGTTTAGGGGGGGGCTACAATGAGCTGTTCTTC; cdr3_aa: CASGLGGGYNELFF
d_call: TRBD1; clone_size: few; v_call: TRBV24-1; j_call: TRBJ2-3; cdr3_nt: TGTGCCACCAGTGATTCCATTCCGGGACAGGACACAGATACGCAGTATTTT; cdr3_aa: CATSDSIPGQDTDTQYF
d_call: TRBD2; clone_size: -; v_call: TRBV14; j_call: TRBJ2-1; cdr3_nt: TGTGCCAGCAGTCTCGAGCGGGAGTACGGGAACAATGAGCAGTTCTTC; cdr3_aa: CASSLEREYGNNEQFF
d_call: -; clone_size: -; v_call: TRBV15; j_call: TRBJ1-2; cdr3_nt: TGTGCCACCAGCAGGTCGCAGGAGGCTGGCTACACCTTC; cdr3_aa: CATSRSQEAGYTF
d_call: TRBD2; clone_size: few; v_call: TRBV9; j_call: TRBJ2-1; cdr3_nt: TGTGCCAGCAGCGTAGTAAGACTAGCGGGACTCGATGAGCAGTTCTTC; cdr3_aa: CASSVVRLAGLDEQFF
d_call: -; clone_size: -; v_call: TRBV20-1; j_call: TRBJ1-3; cdr3_nt: TGCAGTGCCCCGTACCCCTGGGAAAACACCATATATTTT; cdr3_aa: CSAPYPWENTIYF
d_call: -; clone_size: few; v_call: TRBV9; j_call: TRBJ1-6; cdr3_nt: TGTGCCAGCACCAACGGGGCATCACCCCTCCACTTT; cdr3_aa: CASTNGASPLHF
d_call: TRBD1; clone_size: few; v_call: TRBV7-9; j_call: TRBJ2-5; cdr3_nt: TGTGCCAGCAGCCAAACAGGGGGAGGTGAGACCCAGTACTTC; cdr3_aa: CASSQTGGGETQYF
d_call: -; clone_size: many; v_call: TRBV9; j_call: TRBJ1-1; cdr3_nt: TGTGCCAGCAGCGTGGGAAGACTGAACACTGAAGCTTTCTTT; cdr3_aa: CASSVGRLNTEAFF
d_call: TRBD2; clone_size: -; v_call: TRBV19; j_call: TRBJ2-2; cdr3_nt: TGTGCCAGTAGTACCGGGACTACCTTCGCCGGGGAGCTGTTTTTT; cdr3_aa: CASSTGTTFAGELFF
d_call: TRBD2; clone_size: few; v_call: TRBV20-1; j_call: TRBJ2-3; cdr3_nt: TGCAGTGCTAGAGATGGGGGTCGCAGCGGGAGGGGCACAGATACGCAGTATTTT; cdr3_aa: CSARDGGRSGRGTDTQYF
d_call: -; clone_size: few; v_call: TRBV28; j_call: TRBJ1-5; cdr3_nt: TGTGCCAGCAGTGCCACCTTGGGGTTGAATCAGCCCCAGCATTTT; cdr3_aa: CASSATLGLNQPQHF
d_call: -; clone_size: -; v_call: TRBV6-1; j_call: TRBJ1-4; cdr3_nt: TGTGCCAGCAGCGCACAGCCGAATGAAAAACTGTTTTTT; cdr3_aa: CASSAQPNEKLFF
d_call: TRBD2; clone_size: many; v_call: TRBV28; j_call: TRBJ2-7; cdr3_nt: TGTGCCAGCAGGTCCGGGGCGGGAGGGGCCTACGAGCAGTACTTC; cdr3_aa: CASRSGAGGAYEQYF
d_call: -; clone_size: few; v_call: TRBV7-9; j_call: TRBJ2-5; cdr3_nt: TGTGCCAGCAGCTTAAGAGGGCCCGAGTACTTC; cdr3_aa: CASSLRGPEYF
d_call: TRBD2; clone_size: many; v_call: TRBV7-8; j_call: TRBJ2-5; cdr3_nt: TGTGCCAGCAGGGGTGCGGGACTAGCTCCTCTCCGTCGGGGGACCCAGTACTTC; cdr3_aa: CASRGAGLAPLRRGTQYF
d_call: TRBD1; clone_size: -; v_call: TRBV9; j_call: TRBJ2-7; cdr3_nt: TGTGCCAGCAGCCCTAGACAGGGTCCGGGCGAGCAGTACTTC; cdr3_aa: CASSPRQGPGEQYF
d_call: -; clone_size: few; v_call: TRBV5-1; j_call: TRBJ2-7; cdr3_nt: TGCGCCAGCAGCCCGGATTTCTACGAGCAGTACTTC; cdr3_aa: CASSPDFYEQYF
d_call: -; clone_size: many; v_call: TRBV18; j_call: TRBJ2-1; cdr3_nt: TGTGCCAGCCATGACAGGTCCTCTGGCAATGAGCAGTTCTTC; cdr3_aa: CASHDRSSGNEQFF
d_call: -; clone_size: many; v_call: TRBV20-1; j_call: TRBJ2-5; cdr3_nt: TGCAGTGCAGGCTGGAGAGAGACCCAGTACTTC; cdr3_aa: CSAGWRETQYF
d_call: -; clone_size: -; v_call: TRBV28; j_call: TRBJ2-7; cdr3_nt: TGTGCCAGCAGTTCCGAATACGAGCAGTACTTC; cdr3_aa: CASSSEYEQYF
d_call: -; clone_size: few; v_call: TRBV11-1; j_call: TRBJ2-7; cdr3_nt: TGTGCCAGCAGCTTAAGGTTTTCCTACGAGCAGTACTTC; cdr3_aa: CASSLRFSYEQYF
d_call: -; clone_size: many; v_call: TRBV2; j_call: TRBJ2-6; cdr3_nt: TGTGCCAGCTCGGCGGAACGGCCCGGGGGGGCCAACGTCCTGACTTTC; cdr3_aa: CASSAERPGGANVLTF
d_call: -; clone_size: few; v_call: TRBV5-1; j_call: TRBJ1-1; cdr3_nt: TGCGCCACCCAAACAGGTTTTGGGGACACTGAAGCTTTCTTT; cdr3_aa: CATQTGFGDTEAFF
d_call: -; clone_size: few; v_call: TRBV3-1; j_call: TRBJ2-7; cdr3_nt: TGTGCCAGCAGCTCCCCAGGGGCGTCCTACGAGCAGTACTTC; cdr3_aa: CASSSPGASYEQYF
d_call: -; clone_size: few; v_call: TRBV20-1; j_call: TRBJ2-1; cdr3_nt: TGCAGTGCCAGCGGGTCTGTTACCTACAATGAGCAGTTCTTC; cdr3_aa: CSASGSVTYNEQFF
d_call: -; clone_size: -; v_call: TRBV13; j_call: TRBJ2-2; cdr3_nt: TGTGCCAGCAGCCCTAGGAGAGGCGGGGAGCTGTTTTTT; cdr3_aa: CASSPRRGGELFF